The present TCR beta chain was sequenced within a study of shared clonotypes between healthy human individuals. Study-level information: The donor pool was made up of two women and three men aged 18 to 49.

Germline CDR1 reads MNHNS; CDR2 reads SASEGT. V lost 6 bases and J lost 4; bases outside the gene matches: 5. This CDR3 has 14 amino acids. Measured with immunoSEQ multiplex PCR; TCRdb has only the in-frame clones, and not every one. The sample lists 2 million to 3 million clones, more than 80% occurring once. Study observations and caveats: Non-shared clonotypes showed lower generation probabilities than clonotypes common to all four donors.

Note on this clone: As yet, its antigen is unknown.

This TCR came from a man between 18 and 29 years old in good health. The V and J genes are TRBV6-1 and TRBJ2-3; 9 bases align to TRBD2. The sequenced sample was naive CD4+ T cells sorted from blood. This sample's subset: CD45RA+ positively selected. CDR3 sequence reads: CASSMGLAPDTQYF. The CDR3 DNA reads TGTGCCAGCAGCATGGGACTAGCCCCAGATACGCAGTATTTT.